A single sample is the source of the 14 T cell receptor beta chains below, sequenced in a study of identifying expanded T cells in peripheral blood. Generated by immunoSEQ multiplex PCR, the TCRdb table keeps only in-frame clones and is missing some. The sample consists of approximately 100,000 clones, 87% of them appearing once. The material sequenced was blood. The receptors originated from a person aged 18 to 70 in good health.

This chain uses TRBV4-3 with TRBJ2-1; D unresolved. Germline V gives CDR1 LGHNA, CDR2 YSLEER. Deletions cut 0 bases from V and 2 bases from J, with 11 bases between. This CDR3 has 16 amino acids. The CDR3 region has the DNA TGCGCCAGCAGCCAAGATGGGTCGGAAGCCTACAATGAGCAGTTCTTC. This sequence encodes CASSQDGSEAYNEQFF.

This clone appeared once. This chain joins TRBV25-1 and TRBJ1-3; the D is unclear. Trimming shortened V by 4 bases and J by 0 bases, and 7 bases separated the two germline ends. Germline values: CDR1 MGHDK, CDR2 SYGVNS. This CDR3 is 14 amino acids long. The CDR3 is CASSAAGSGNTIYF. The CDR3 DNA is TGTGCCAGCAGTGCGGCAGGCTCTGGAAACACCATATATTTT.

This clone appeared once. CDR3 DNA: TGTGCCATTCAAAGAGGGGGGGAAGACACTGAAGCTTTCTTT. This codes for CAIQRGGEDTEAFF. The rearrangement joins TRBV10-3 to TRBJ1-1; tentatively, D is TRBD1 (6 bases). CDR1 and CDR2 from the germline V gene are ENHRY and SYGVKD. The CDR3 has 14 residues. V dropped 9 bases and J dropped 3 bases, with 17 bases sitting between them.

Note on this clone: This specimen includes other DNA sequences encoding the same CDR3. The chain has TRBV6-5 and TRBJ2-3; the D gene is possibly TRBD1 (5 bases). The V end was cut by 2 bases, the J end by 5 bases, with 5 bases between. This CDR3 comprises 12 residues. Germline V gene lookup returns CDR1 MNHEY and CDR2 SVGAGI. DNA for the CDR3: TGTGCCAGCAGTTACAGGGGAGATACGCAGTATTTT. Translation: CASSYRGDTQYF.

The gene calls are TRBV6-6 and TRBJ2-2; 8 nucleotides match TRBD1. Germline values: CDR1 MNHNY, CDR2 SVGAGI (reference sequence). The CDR3 contains 16 residues. With 6 bases clipped from V and 6 bases from J, the junction kept 12 bases outside the gene matches. The CDR3 sequence is CASSGIGQGGPGELFF. Written as DNA, the CDR3 is TGTGCCAGCAGCGGAATCGGACAGGGTGGCCCCGGGGAGCTGTTTTTT.

This chain links TRBV11-2 with TRBJ1-1; D uncertain. Trimming cost V 4 bases and J 0 bases, with 12 bases left between them. Germline lookup yields CDR1 SGHAT and CDR2 FQNNGV. The CDR3 contains 15 residues. The CDR3 DNA reads TGTGCCAGCAGCTCGCGGACGGCTATGAACACTGAAGCTTTCTTT. It codes for CASSSRTAMNTEAFF.

CDR3 sequence: CASLGVGTGANVLTF. CDR3 sequence (DNA): TGTGCCAGCCTAGGGGTGGGAACTGGGGCCAACGTCCTGACTTTC. J is TRBJ2-6 and V is TRBV7-9; perhaps TRBD1 as D (5 bases). The CDR3 has 15 amino acids. Germline V gene sequence: CDR1 SEHNR, CDR2 FQNEAQ (reference sequence). Trimming took 8 bases from V and 2 from J, leaving 13 bases between them.

V is TRBV10-3 and J is TRBJ1-5; a weak D match, TRBD1 (6 bases). The CDR3 is 13 amino acids. The germline gives CDR1 ENHRY, CDR2 SYGVKD. V gave up 2 bases and J gave up 5 bases, with 7 bases separating them. The CDR3 reads CAISEGGHQPQHF. The CDR3 bases are TGTGCCATCAGTGAGGGGGGGCATCAGCCCCAGCATTTT.

The J gene is TRBJ1-5, the V gene TRBV7-9; TRBD1 aligns across 12 bases. CDR1 and CDR2 (germline): SEHNR, FQNEAQ (reference sequence). The J segment lost 6 bases and the V segment lost 5 bases, leaving 2 bases of the junction unmatched. The CDR3 runs 14 residues. The CDR3 DNA reads TGTGCCAGCAGCCGGGGACAGGGGGCTCAGCCCCAGCATTTT. Residues: CASSRGQGAQPQHF.

This clone was detected only once. The rearrangement uses TRBV13 and TRBJ2-1; 8 bases are shared with TRBD1. V trimming: 5 bases; J trimming: 5 bases; junction bases outside the gene matches: 17. The CDR3 length is 18 residues. CDR1 PRHDT and CDR2 FYEKMQ come from the germline V gene (reference sequence). CDR3 loop: CASSLTLGTGRANNEQFF. The CDR3 region has the DNA TGTGCCAGCAGCCTAACTCTCGGGACAGGTCGGGCAAACAATGAGCAGTTCTTC. Full variable domain (rest looked up from reference TRBV13 and TRBJ2-1): AAGVIQSPRHLIKEKRETATLKCYPIPRHDTVYWYQQGPGQDPQFLISFYEKMQSDKGSIPDRFSAQQFSDYHSELNMSSLELGDSALYFCASSLTLGTGRANNEQFFGPGTRLTVL.

The rearrangement joins TRBV7-9 to TRBJ1-5; unclear D gene. Germline values: CDR1 SEHNR, CDR2 FQNEAQ (reference sequence). The CDR3 runs 13 residues. V was cut by 1 base and J by 4 bases, with 5 bases left in between. The chain's CDR3 is CASSLDRNQPQHF. In DNA form, the CDR3 reads TGTGCCAGCAGCTTAGACAGAAATCAGCCCCAGCATTTT.

CDR3: CASSYGVESGNTIYF. The DNA for the CDR3 is TGTGCCAGCAGTTACGGGGTTGAGTCTGGAAACACCATATATTTT. V and J are TRBV6-6 and TRBJ1-3; the D is unclear. Germline lookup yields CDR1 MNHNY and CDR2 SVGAGI (reference sequence). With 2 bases removed from V and 1 base from J, the gap between germline ends came to 9 bases. This CDR3 is 15 amino acids long.

This clone was picked up many times. V is TRBV6-6 and J is TRBJ2-7; TRBD1 aligns across 10 bases. The CDR3 extends over 16 amino acids. The J segment lost 5 bases and the V segment lost 6 bases, leaving 13 bases of the junction unmatched. Germline CDR1 MNHNY, CDR2 SVGAGI (reference sequence). The CDR3 reads CASSELPGQGMDEQYF. Here the CDR3 DNA reads TGTGCCAGCAGCGAGCTGCCGGGACAGGGGATGGACGAGCAGTACTTC.

This rearrangement joins TRBV11-3 to TRBJ2-6; D perhaps matches TRBD2 (6 bases). The V end lost 5 bases, the J end lost 0 bases, and 14 bases lay between the germline ends. The CDR3 is made up of 17 amino acids. Germline lookup yields CDR1 SGHNT and CDR2 YENEEA. For the CDR3, the DNA is TGTGCCAGCAGCGGGGGGACGGGTAGCTCTGGGGCCAACGTCCTGACTTTC. Translated: CASSGGTGSSGANVLTF.